This TCR beta chain emerged from a study of blood T cell repertoires in COVID-19. Profiled with immunoSEQ multiplex PCR; TCRdb holds only in-frame clones, not every one. The table lists about 280,000 clones, 85% to 90% of them singletons, with around 10% in the top ten. Followed over time, Seattle patients had been enrolled while infection was active. Germline-derived CDR1 and CDR2 are MNHEY and SVGAGI. Trimming shortened V by 10 bases and J by 4 bases, and 14 bases separated the two germline ends. The CDR3 loop spans 13 amino acids. Input material: peripheral blood. V and J are TRBV6-5 and TRBJ1-5; maybe TRBD1 (6 bases). The receptor was isolated from a woman aged 25-40 years with COVID-19, enrolled during active disease. DNA of the CDR3: TGTGCCACCGAAGGACAGCGTAATCAGCCCCAGCATTTT. It yields the protein CATEGQRNQPQHF.